Below, 8 T cell receptor beta chains from the same sample are listed, as sequenced in a study of vaccination effects on CD4 cells after COVID-19. Antigens for these TCRs are unknown. Prior to sequencing, the ViraFEST assay stimulated PBMC with viral peptide pools, which expanded the antigen-specific CD4+ T cells. Investigators separated out CD4+ T cells once around nine days of culture had passed. All study participants received two doses of BNT162b2 or mRNA-1273 vaccine. This table comes from immunoSEQ multiplex PCR, and its TCRdb copy is limited to in-frame clones, with some not included. This table holds about 16,000 clones, about 78% found once. The input for sequencing was CD4+ T cells from PBMCs cultured with HCoV-NL63 spike peptides, taken after COVID-19 vaccination. The receptors originated from a human donor who received a COVID-19 vaccine.

The chain couples TRBV4-2 to TRBJ1-1; no reliable D call. The CDR3 spans 16 residues. V lost 1 base to trimming and J lost 5 bases, with 17 bases between them. Germline loops: CDR1 LGHNA, CDR2 YNFKEQ. DNA for the CDR3: TGTGCCAGCAGCCAAGTGGGGTTGGTGGTGGGGACTGAAGCTTTCTTT. Amino acids: CASSQVGLVVGTEAFF.

The rearrangement joins TRBV28 to TRBJ2-1; D not resolved. Germline values: CDR1 MDHEN, CDR2 SYDVKM. The length of the CDR3 is 15 residues. Trimming removed 6 bases from V and 6 bases from J, with 18 bases in between. The DNA of the CDR3 is TGTGCCAGCAGACAAAATGAGGCTATAGGCAATGAGCAGTTCTTC. Protein: CASRQNEAIGNEQFF.

The chain uses TRBV4-1 and TRBJ2-5; 9 bases match TRBD1. Germline CDR1 is MGHRA and CDR2 is YSYEKL. The CDR3 is 16 amino acids. V lost 3 bases, J lost 5 bases, and 10 bases stayed unmatched. This CDR3 reads CASSHQPGQGRETQYF. The DNA of the CDR3 is TGCGCCAGCAGCCACCAACCGGGACAGGGTAGGGAGACCCAGTACTTC.

There are a few counts of this clone. The V gene is TRBV19, the J gene TRBJ1-2; the match to TRBD1 covers 8 bases. CDR1 LNHDA and CDR2 SQIVND come from the germline V gene (reference sequence). The J segment lost 4 bases and the V segment lost 4 bases, leaving 2 bases of the junction unmatched. This CDR3 has 13 residues. The CDR3 region has the DNA TGTGCCAGTAGTAACGACAGGGGCTATGGCTACACCTTC. Encoded protein: CASSNDRGYGYTF.

The chain has TRBV14 and TRBJ1-2; the match to TRBD1 covers 10 bases. Germline loops: CDR1 SGHDN, CDR2 FVKESK. CDR3 length: 13 residues. J lost 2 bases, V lost 8 bases, and 2 bases had no gene match. In DNA form, the CDR3 reads TGTGCCAGCCGGACAGGGGGGAACTATGGCTACACCTTC. Its protein is CASRTGGNYGYTF.

V gene TRBV30 combines with J gene TRBJ1-2; D is unclear. The germline V gene encodes CDR1 GTSNPN and CDR2 SVGIG (reference sequence). CDR3 length: 15 amino acids. Trimming stripped 0 bases from V and 3 bases from J, with 14 bases between. CDR3 in amino acids: CAWSVSKTLYYGYTF. The CDR3 coding sequence is TGTGCCTGGAGTGTTTCCAAGACTCTTTACTATGGCTACACCTTC.

The J gene is TRBJ1-4, the V gene TRBV27; D perhaps matches TRBD1 (5 bases). Germline V gene lookup returns CDR1 MNHEY and CDR2 SMNVEV (reference sequence). V lost 7 bases and J 0 bases, leaving 15 bases between the germline ends. The CDR3 loop spans 16 amino acids. The CDR3: CASTPFLGATNEKLFF. CDR3 nucleotides: TGTGCCAGCACCCCCTTCTTGGGGGCAACTAATGAAAAACTGTTTTTT.

The chain combines TRBV7-8 with TRBJ1-1; D is possibly TRBD1 (6 bases). The germline gives CDR1 SGHVS, CDR2 FQNEAQ. The CDR3 is 16 residues long. The ends were cut back, 5 bases at V and 4 bases at J, with 20 bases in the middle. The CDR3 coding sequence is TGTGCCAGCAGCCCAAATGCCGCGGGGGCCAGCACTGAAGCTTTCTTT. This gives the protein CASSPNAAGASTEAFF.